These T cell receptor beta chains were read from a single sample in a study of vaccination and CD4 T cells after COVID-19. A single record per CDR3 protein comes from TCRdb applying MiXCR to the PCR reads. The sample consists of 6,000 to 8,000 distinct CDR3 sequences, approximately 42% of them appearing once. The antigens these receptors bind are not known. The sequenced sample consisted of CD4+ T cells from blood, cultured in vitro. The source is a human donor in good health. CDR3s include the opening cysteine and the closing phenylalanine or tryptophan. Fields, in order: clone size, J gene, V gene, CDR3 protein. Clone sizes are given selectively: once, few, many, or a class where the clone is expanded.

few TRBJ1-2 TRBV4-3 CASSQDGGQKPYGYTF
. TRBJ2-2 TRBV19 CASSTRQSGGGTGELFF
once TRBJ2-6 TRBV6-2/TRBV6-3 CASSHTSSGANVLTF
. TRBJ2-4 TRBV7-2 CASSLGQGLSKNIQYF
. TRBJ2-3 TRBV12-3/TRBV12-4 CASSPGDTQYF
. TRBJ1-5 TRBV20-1 CSARVGSNQPQHF
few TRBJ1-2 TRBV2 CASSHRPNYGYTF
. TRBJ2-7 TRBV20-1 CSASWQGYEQYF
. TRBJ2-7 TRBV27 CANSPPLRRQNEQYF
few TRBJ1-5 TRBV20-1 CSARTTTGMMQPQHF
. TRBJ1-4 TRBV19 CASSGAGAREKLFF
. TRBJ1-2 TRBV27 CASTALSKGDCTF
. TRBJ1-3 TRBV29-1 CSVSAGANTIYF
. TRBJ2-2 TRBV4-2 CASSQVSRTDNTGELFF